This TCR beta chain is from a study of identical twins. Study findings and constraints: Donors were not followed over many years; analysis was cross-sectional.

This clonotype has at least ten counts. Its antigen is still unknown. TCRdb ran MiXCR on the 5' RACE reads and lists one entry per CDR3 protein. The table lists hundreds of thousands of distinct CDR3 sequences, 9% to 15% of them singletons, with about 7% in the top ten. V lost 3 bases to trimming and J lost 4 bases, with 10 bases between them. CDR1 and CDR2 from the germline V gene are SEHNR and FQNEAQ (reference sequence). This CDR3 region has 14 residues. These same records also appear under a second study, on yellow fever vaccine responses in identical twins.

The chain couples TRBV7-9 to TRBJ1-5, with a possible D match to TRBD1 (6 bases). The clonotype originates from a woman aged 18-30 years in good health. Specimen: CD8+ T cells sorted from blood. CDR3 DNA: TGTGCCAGCAGCTTGGCGGGGACAAATCAGCCCCAGCATTTT. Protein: CASSLAGTNQPQHF. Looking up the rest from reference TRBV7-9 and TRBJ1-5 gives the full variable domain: DTGVSQNPRHKITKRGQNVTFRCDPISEHNRLYWYRQTLGQGPEFLTYFQNEAQLEKSRLLSDRFSAERPKGSFSTLEIQRTEQGDSAMYLCASSLAGTNQPQHFGDGTRLSIL.